The rows below give T cell receptor beta chains drawn from one sample of a study of T cells in Graves' hyperthyroidism and ophthalmopathy. TCRdb ran MiXCR on the multiplex PCR reads and lists one entry per CDR3 protein. The table shows 600,000 or so distinct CDR3 sequences, with 46% occurring only once. Sequencing was performed on peripheral blood or thyroid tissue (not recorded which). Receptors originate from a woman younger than 35 with Graves' hyperthyroidism. The CDR3 runs from the conserved cysteine through the conserved F or W. D genes are given only for firm matches. Size is omitted from some rows. Given values are once, few, many or a class for expanded clones.

TRBD2	TRBV7-2	TRBJ2-7	-	CASSLSGDPSYEQYF	TGTGCCAGCAGCCTTAGCGGGGATCCTTCCTACGAGCAGTACTTC
-	TRBV7-6	TRBJ1-1	few	CASSQLAPFTEAFF	TGTGCCAGCAGCCAACTTGCCCCCTTCACTGAAGCTTTCTTT
TRBD1	TRBV24-1	TRBJ1-4	many	CATSDARDRVGEKLFF	TGTGCCACCAGTGATGCGAGGGACAGGGTAGGGGAAAAACTGTTTTTT
-	TRBV7-2	TRBJ2-7	-	CASSLGGGSRYEQYF	TGTGCCAGCAGCCTAGGGGGAGGATCGCGATACGAGCAGTACTTC
TRBD1	TRBV2	TRBJ1-2	many	CASSDRTGDYGYTF	TGTGCCAGCAGTGACAGGACAGGGGACTATGGCTACACCTTC
-	TRBV7-6	TRBJ2-7	-	CASSPLGSSYEQYF	TGTGCCAGCAGTCCACTGGGCAGTTCCTACGAGCAGTACTTC
TRBD1	TRBV10-2	TRBJ2-7	-	CASSQDLGTAEREQYF	TGCGCCAGCAGCCAAGATCTAGGGACAGCAGAGAGGGAGCAGTACTTC
-	TRBV7-2	TRBJ2-7	-	CASSLGTPPHNEQYF	TGTGCCAGCAGCTTAGGGACCCCCCCCCACAACGAGCAGTACTTC
TRBD1	TRBV2	TRBJ1-2	-	CASIYSGTAYGYTF	TGTGCCAGCATTTACTCCGGGACAGCCTATGGCTACACCTTC
-	TRBV2	TRBJ1-1	few	CASSPDLGGDEAFF	TGTGCCAGCAGCCCTGATTTGGGGGGTGATGAAGCTTTCTTT
-	TRBV2	TRBJ2-7	-	CASSLGSSLTMQQYF	TGTGCCAGCAGCCTCGGGAGTTCCTTAACGATGCAGCAGTACTTC
-	TRBV2	TRBJ1-5	-	CARDRRNQPQHF	TGTGCTAGAGATCGGCGAAATCAGCCCCAGCATTTT
-	TRBV10-3	TRBJ2-7	few	CASSGPETYEQYF	TGTGCCAGCAGTGGACCGGAGACCTACGAGCAGTACTTC
-	TRBV7-9	TRBJ1-2	-	CASSSYRNYGYTF	TGTGCCAGCAGCTCCTACAGAAACTATGGCTACACCTTC
-	TRBV5-6	TRBJ1-2	few	CASSLGARRNNYGYTF	TGTGCCAGCAGCTTGGGGGCCAGGCGGAATAACTATGGCTACACCTTC
TRBD2	TRBV7-2	TRBJ2-5	few	CASSPGSGGGETQYF	TGTGCCAGCAGCCCCGGGTCCGGCGGGGGGGAGACCCAGTACTTC
-	TRBV7-8	TRBJ1-4	many	CASSWPGAEEKLFF	TGTGCCAGCAGCTGGCCGGGGGCAGAGGAAAAACTGTTTTTT
TRBD1	TRBV7-2	TRBJ1-6	-	CASNIDRDNSPLHF	TGTGCCAGCAACATAGACAGGGATAATTCACCCCTCCACTTT
TRBD2	TRBV10-3	TRBJ2-7	-	CAVSGRGYEQYF	TGTGCCGTCAGCGGGAGGGGGTACGAGCAGTACTTC
-	TRBV7-2	TRBJ2-2	-	CASSLTRADTGELFF	TGTGCCAGCAGCTTAACCAGAGCGGACACCGGGGAGCTGTTTTTT
TRBD1	TRBV29-1	TRBJ1-5	-	CSSTKGTGHNQPQHF	TGCAGCAGTACAAAGGGGACAGGGCACAATCAGCCCCAGCATTTT
-	TRBV7-9	TRBJ1-1	-	CASSLHTREAFF	TGTGCCAGCAGCTTACACACCCGTGAAGCTTTCTTT
-	TRBV19	TRBJ1-5	few	CASSIIRGRNQPQHF	TGTGCCAGTAGTATTATCCGGGGCCGTAATCAGCCCCAGCATTTT
-	TRBV2	TRBJ1-5	-	CASRPMTVGNQPQHF	TGTGCCAGCAGGCCGATGACAGTGGGCAATCAGCCCCAGCATTTT
-	TRBV10-3	TRBJ2-5	-	CASSPGAQETQYF	TGTGCCAGCAGTCCGGGAGCCCAAGAGACCCAGTACTTC
TRBD1	TRBV7-2	TRBJ2-2	few	CASSRDREPGELFF	TGTGCCAGCAGCAGAGACAGGGAGCCCGGGGAGCTGTTTTTT
-	TRBV5-4	TRBJ1-2	-	CASSQAVRGIHYGYTF	TGTGCCAGCAGCCAAGCCGTCCGGGGGATTCACTATGGCTACACCTTC
-	TRBV29-1	TRBJ1-2	many	CSVEWDGHGYTF	TGCAGCGTTGAATGGGACGGCCATGGCTACACCTTC
-	TRBV7-9	TRBJ1-2	many	CASSLGNGGRGYTF	TGTGCCAGCAGCTTAGGAAACGGGGGCAGGGGCTACACCTTC
TRBD1	TRBV12-3/TRBV12-4	TRBJ1-1	-	CASILRGLGGTEAFF	TGTGCCAGCATCCTTAGGGGGCTGGGGGGCACTGAAGCTTTCTTT
-	TRBV29-1	TRBJ1-4	few	CSVEGRGGEEKLFF	TGCAGCGTTGAAGGTAGGGGTGGAGAAGAAAAACTGTTTTTT
-	TRBV2	TRBJ1-2	many	CASRARWLDYGYTF	TGTGCCAGCAGAGCCAGGTGGCTCGACTATGGCTACACCTTC
TRBD1	TRBV24-1	TRBJ2-2	-	CATSDSRGQGIYGTGELFF	TGTGCCACCAGTGATTCCCGAGGACAGGGGATCTATGGCACCGGGGAGCTGTTTTTT
-	TRBV2	TRBJ1-1	many	CASRPGPSTEAFF	TGTGCCAGCAGGCCAGGGCCAAGCACTGAAGCTTTCTTT
-	TRBV7-9	TRBJ1-2	-	CASSPPRVGAGYTF	TGTGCCAGCAGTCCTCCTCGGGTGGGGGCTGGCTACACCTTC
-	TRBV29-1	TRBJ2-6	many	CSVDLSAGGSSGANVLTF	TGCAGCGTTGATCTCTCGGCAGGCGGAAGCTCTGGGGCCAACGTCCTGACTTTC
-	TRBV11-2	TRBJ1-5	once	CASSQVWSNQPQHF	TGTGCCAGCAGCCAGGTATGGAGCAATCAGCCCCAGCATTTT
TRBD1	TRBV2	TRBJ1-5	-	CASSFRQGAVQPQHF	TGTGCCAGCAGTTTCCGACAGGGGGCAGTTCAGCCCCAGCATTTT
-	TRBV12-3/TRBV12-4	TRBJ1-3	-	CASSLDSYSGNTIYF	TGTGCCAGCAGTTTAGACTCTTACTCTGGAAACACCATATATTTT
-	TRBV7-9	TRBJ2-5	few	CASSLAGLAQETQYF	TGTGCCAGCAGTTTGGCCGGCCTAGCTCAAGAGACCCAGTACTTC